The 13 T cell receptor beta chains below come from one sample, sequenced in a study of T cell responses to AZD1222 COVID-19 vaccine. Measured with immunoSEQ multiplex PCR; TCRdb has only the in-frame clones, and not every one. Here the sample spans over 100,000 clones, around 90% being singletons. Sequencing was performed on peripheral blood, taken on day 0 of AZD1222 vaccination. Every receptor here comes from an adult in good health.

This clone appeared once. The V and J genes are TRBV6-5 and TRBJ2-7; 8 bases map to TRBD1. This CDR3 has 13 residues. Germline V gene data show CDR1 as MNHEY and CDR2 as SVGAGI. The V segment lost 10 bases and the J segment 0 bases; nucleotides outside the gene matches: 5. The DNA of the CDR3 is TGTGCCACCTTGGGACAGGACTCCTACGAGCAGTACTTC. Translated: CATLGQDSYEQYF.

The DNA for the CDR3 is TGTGCCAGCAGTGACTTGGACGGCTATGGCTACACCTTC. Translating gives CASSDLDGYGYTF. The rearrangement uses TRBV6-4 and TRBJ1-2; no firm D call. CDR1 and CDR2 (germline): MRHNA, SNTAGT. This CDR3 is built from 13 residues. Trimming left V 1 base short and J 4 bases short, with 7 bases between.

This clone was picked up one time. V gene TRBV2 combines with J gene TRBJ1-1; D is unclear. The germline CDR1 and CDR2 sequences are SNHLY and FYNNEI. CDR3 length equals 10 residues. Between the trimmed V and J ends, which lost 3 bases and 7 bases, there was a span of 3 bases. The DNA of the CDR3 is TGTGCCAGCAGTGATGGTGAAGCTTTCTTT. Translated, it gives CASSDGEAFF.

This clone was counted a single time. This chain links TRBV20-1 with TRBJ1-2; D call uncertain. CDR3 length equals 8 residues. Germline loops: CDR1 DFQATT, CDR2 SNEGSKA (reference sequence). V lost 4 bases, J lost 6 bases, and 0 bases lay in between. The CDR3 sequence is CSANGYTF. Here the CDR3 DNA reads TGCAGTGCTAATGGCTACACCTTC.

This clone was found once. DNA for the CDR3: TGTGCCAGCATGGGCGCGTCATACGAGCAGTACTTC. As protein: CASMGASYEQYF. J is TRBJ2-7 and V is TRBV5-5; D is uncertain. Per germline, CDR1 SGHKS and CDR2 YYEKEE (reference sequence). Trimming removed 6 bases from V and 4 bases from J, with 11 bases in between. The CDR3 runs 12 residues.

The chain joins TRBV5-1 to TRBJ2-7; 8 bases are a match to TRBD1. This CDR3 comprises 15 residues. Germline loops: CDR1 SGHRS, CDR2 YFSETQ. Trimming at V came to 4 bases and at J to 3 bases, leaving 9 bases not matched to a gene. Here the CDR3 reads CASSLSWDRIYEQYF. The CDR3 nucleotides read TGCGCCAGCAGCCTTAGTTGGGACAGGATCTACGAGCAGTACTTC.

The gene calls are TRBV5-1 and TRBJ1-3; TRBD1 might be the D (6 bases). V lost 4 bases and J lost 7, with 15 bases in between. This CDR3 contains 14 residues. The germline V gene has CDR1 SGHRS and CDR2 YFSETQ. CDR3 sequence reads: CASSLTGQGNTIYF. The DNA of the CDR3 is TGCGCCAGCAGCCTGACAGGCCAGGGGAACACCATATATTTT.

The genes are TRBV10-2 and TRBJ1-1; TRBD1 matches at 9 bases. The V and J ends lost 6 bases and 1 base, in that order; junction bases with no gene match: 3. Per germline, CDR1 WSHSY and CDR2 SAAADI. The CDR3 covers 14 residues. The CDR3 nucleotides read TGCGCCAGCAGGCCGGGACAGGGGAACACTGAAGCTTTCTTT. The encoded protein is CASRPGQGNTEAFF.

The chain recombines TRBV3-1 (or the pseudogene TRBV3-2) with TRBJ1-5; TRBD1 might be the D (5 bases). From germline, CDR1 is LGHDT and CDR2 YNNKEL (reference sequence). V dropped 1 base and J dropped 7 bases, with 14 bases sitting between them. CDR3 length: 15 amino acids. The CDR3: CASSQGQGGNQPQHF. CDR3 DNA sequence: TGTGCCAGCAGCCAAGGGCAGGGAGGTAACCAGCCCCAGCATTTT.

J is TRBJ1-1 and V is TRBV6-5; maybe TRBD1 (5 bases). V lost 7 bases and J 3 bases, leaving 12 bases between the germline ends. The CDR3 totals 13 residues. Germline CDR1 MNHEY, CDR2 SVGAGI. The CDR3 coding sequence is TGTGCCAGCACCGGGCGGGGGGACACTGAAGCTTTCTTT. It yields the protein CASTGRGDTEAFF.

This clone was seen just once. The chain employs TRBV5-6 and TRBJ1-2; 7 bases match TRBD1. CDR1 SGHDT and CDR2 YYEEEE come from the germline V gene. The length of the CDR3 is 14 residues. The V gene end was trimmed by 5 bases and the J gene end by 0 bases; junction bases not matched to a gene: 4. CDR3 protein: CASRRTGSNYGYTF. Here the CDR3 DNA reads TGTGCCAGCAGACGGACAGGATCTAACTATGGCTACACCTTC.

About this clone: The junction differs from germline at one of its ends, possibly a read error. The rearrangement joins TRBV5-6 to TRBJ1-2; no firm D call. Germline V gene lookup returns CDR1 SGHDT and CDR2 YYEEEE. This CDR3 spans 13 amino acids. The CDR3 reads CASSLEGYYRYTF. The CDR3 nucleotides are TGTGCCAGCAGCTTGGAGGGTTACTATCGCTACACCTTC.

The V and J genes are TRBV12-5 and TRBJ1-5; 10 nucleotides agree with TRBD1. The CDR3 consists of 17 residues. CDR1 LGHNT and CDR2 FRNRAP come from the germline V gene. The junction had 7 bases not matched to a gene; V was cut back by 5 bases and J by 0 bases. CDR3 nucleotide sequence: TGTGCTAGTGGTCCGGGACAGGGGAAATATAGCAATCAGCCCCAGCATTTT. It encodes CASGPGQGKYSNQPQHF.